Each of the 22 T cell receptor beta chains below was sequenced from the same sample in a study of control samples from healthy donors and cancer patients. Clones were read by immunoSEQ multiplex PCR, and TCRdb kept only the in-frame ones, dropping some. Here the sample spans fewer than 85,000 clones, about 88% being singletons. Material for sequencing was blood. The receptor source for this set is a middle-aged man in good health.

V usage is TRBV2 and J usage is TRBJ1-1, with D unclear. With 3 bases removed from V and 7 bases from J, the gap between germline ends came to 6 bases. Germline V CDR1 and CDR2: SNHLY, FYNNEI. The CDR3 covers 11 residues. CDR3 coding DNA: TGTGCCAGCAGTGATGGGGTTGAAGCTTTCTTT. The encoded protein is CASSDGVEAFF.

The gene calls are TRBV4-1 and TRBJ2-5; no clear D. V was trimmed by 4 bases and J by 5 bases, leaving 11 bases between them. The germline CDR1 and CDR2 sequences are MGHRA and YSYEKL. This CDR3 is 13 amino acids long. Here the CDR3 reads CASSRLVSETQYF. The CDR3 nucleotides are TGCGCCAGCAGCCGCCTAGTCTCCGAGACCCAGTACTTC.

The rearrangement links TRBV5-1 to TRBJ2-7; 7 bases agree with TRBD1. Germline-derived CDR1 and CDR2 are SGHRS and YFSETQ. This CDR3 region has 13 residues. J lost 3 bases, V lost 4 bases, and 4 bases had no gene match. The CDR3 sequence is CASSPRDSYEQYF. As DNA, the CDR3 is TGCGCCAGCAGCCCCCGGGACAGCTACGAGCAGTACTTC. Together with reference TRBV5-1 and TRBJ2-7, the CDR3 gives the full variable domain: KAGVTQTPRYLIKTRGQQVTLSCSPISGHRSVSWYQQTPGQGLQFLFEYFSETQRNKGNFPGRFSGRQFSNSRSEMNVSTLELGDSALYLCASSPRDSYEQYFGPGTRLTVT.

The chain is built from TRBV23-1 and TRBJ2-3, with 7 nucleotides matching TRBD1. TRBV23-1 is noted as an ORF with a role that remains uncertain. CDR3 length equals 14 residues. Trimming at V came to 7 bases and at J to 3 bases, leaving 7 bases not matched to a gene. CDR3 sequence reads: CASITGESTDTQYF. The DNA for the CDR3 is TGCGCCAGCATCACAGGGGAGTCAACAGATACGCAGTATTTT.

The chain joins TRBV7-2 to TRBJ1-1, with 8 bases lining up with TRBD1. The junction had 6 bases not matched to a gene; V was cut back by 5 bases and J by 4 bases. Germline V gene data show CDR1 as SGHTA and CDR2 as FQGNSA. The CDR3 totals 14 residues. The CDR3 bases are TGTGCCAGCAGCCGTGATGACAGGGGCACTGAAGCTTTCTTT. Its protein product is CASSRDDRGTEAFF. The full variable domain, rest sourced from reference TRBV7-2 and TRBJ1-1, is GAGVSQSPSNKVTEKGKDVELRCDPISGHTALYWYRQSLGQGLEFLIYFQGNSAPDKSGLPSDRFSAERTGGSVSTLTIQRTQQEDSAVYLCASSRDDRGTEAFFGQGTRLTVV.

The rearrangement uses TRBV5-1 and TRBJ1-1; 7 bases are shared with TRBD1. Per the germline V gene, CDR1 is SGHRS and CDR2 is YFSETQ. V dropped 0 bases and J dropped 7; count of bases not matched to a gene: 6. The CDR3 covers 14 residues. CDR3 in amino acids: CASSLGGGAGEAFF. As DNA, the CDR3 is TGCGCCAGCAGCTTGGGAGGGGGCGCGGGTGAAGCTTTCTTT.

The gene calls are TRBV27 and TRBJ1-2; tentative D call: TRBD1 (5 bases). The CDR3 length is 13 residues. The germline V gene has CDR1 MNHEY and CDR2 SMNVEV (reference sequence). V gave up 8 bases and J gave up 4 bases, with 14 bases separating them. CDR3 DNA sequence: TGTGCCAGCGCCTCAGGGTTCGGCTATGGCTACACCTTC. It specifies CASASGFGYGYTF.

This sequence joins TRBV23-1 and TRBJ1-2; TRBD1 is a possible D gene (5 bases). TRBV23-1 belongs to the ORF category, with a function that is uncertain. This CDR3 is 13 amino acids long. Trimming pared 0 bases from V and 3 bases from J, leaving 5 bases between. The CDR3 reads CASSQSGDYGYTF. In DNA, the CDR3 is TGCGCCAGCAGTCAATCGGGGGACTATGGCTACACCTTC.

V and J are TRBV14 and TRBJ2-4; 7 positions agree with TRBD2. Trimming cost V 6 bases and J 2 bases; bases outside gene matches: 4. Germline CDR1 reads SGHDN; CDR2 reads FVKESK. This CDR3 contains 14 residues. CDR3 nucleotide sequence: TGTGCCAGCAGTCCAGCGGGGTCCAAAAACATTCAGTACTTC. Translating gives CASSPAGSKNIQYF.

DNA of the CDR3: TGTGCCACCAGCAGAGGAGGCGACTTAGGGTACGAGCAGTACTTC. This encodes CATSRGGDLGYEQYF. The chain combines TRBV15 with TRBJ2-7; D is uncertain. The CDR3 totals 15 residues. The V gene lost 1 base and the J gene lost 4 bases, with 14 bases spanning the gap. CDR1 is LNHNV, CDR2 YYDKDF, per germline (reference sequence).

The V and J genes are TRBV15 and TRBJ2-7; 8 bases line up with TRBD1. V dropped 3 bases and J dropped 1; count of bases not matched to a gene: 5. The CDR3 contains 15 residues. Looked up from germline, CDR1 is LNHNV and CDR2 is YYDKDF (reference sequence). Here the CDR3 reads CATSRYRGESYEQYF. The CDR3 region has the DNA TGTGCCACCAGCAGGTACAGGGGGGAATCCTACGAGCAGTACTTC.

The rearrangement links TRBV5-4 to TRBJ2-4; tentatively, D is TRBD1 (7 bases). The CDR3 has 16 residues. Per the germline V gene, CDR1 is SGHNT and CDR2 is YYREEE (reference sequence). V lost 0 bases and J 6 bases, leaving 16 bases between the germline ends. CDR3 sequence reads: CASSLAAGGRRNIQYF. The DNA for the CDR3 is TGTGCCAGCAGCTTGGCAGCAGGGGGGCGACGAAACATTCAGTACTTC.

This sequence joins TRBV21-1 and TRBJ2-7; the table assigns TRBD1, which was not confirmed against the DNA. TRBV21-1 is a pseudogene segment. The CDR3 spans 14 residues. The CDR3 region is CASTKGLRPLEQYF. In DNA form, the CDR3 reads TGTGCCAGCACCAAGGGGCTTCGACCGCTCGAGCAGTACTTC.

The CDR3 sequence: CASSYFIVGVGNTIYF. DNA for the CDR3: TGTGCCAGCAGTTACTTTATAGTGGGGGTTGGAAACACCATATATTTT. This sequence joins TRBV6-5 and TRBJ1-3, with D possibly matching TRBD1 (5 bases). The V end was cut by 1 base, the J end by 3 bases, with 13 bases between. The CDR3 consists of 16 residues. CDR1 is MNHEY and CDR2 is SVGAGI in the germline V gene.

J is TRBJ2-1 and V is TRBV18, with 8 bases lining up with TRBD2. Germline V gives CDR1 KGHSH, CDR2 LQKENI. CDR3 length equals 16 residues. J was trimmed by 9 bases and V by 2 bases; bases with no gene match: 12. In DNA, the CDR3 is TGTGCCAGCTCACCATTAGCGGGGACTCAATTCGGTGAGCAGTTCTTC. Protein: CASSPLAGTQFGEQFF.

V and J are TRBV20-1 and TRBJ1-1; D uncertain. Germline CDR1 is DFQATT and CDR2 is SNEGSKA (reference sequence). This CDR3 is built from 11 residues. Trimming pared 3 bases from V and 10 bases from J, leaving 12 bases between. The CDR3 DNA is TGCAGTGCTAGGAGTCCCAAGGGAGCTTTCTTT. Its translation is CSARSPKGAFF.

This clone was detected only a few times. The chain combines TRBV6-5 with TRBJ1-1; TRBD1 aligns across 8 bases. CDR3 size: 14 residues. Unmatched junction bases numbered 5, after V lost 6 bases and J lost 2 bases. Germline lookup yields CDR1 MNHEY and CDR2 SVGAGI. DNA for the CDR3: TGTGCCAGCAGGACGGGACAGGCCAACACTGAAGCTTTCTTT. Translation gives CASRTGQANTEAFF.

The V and J genes are TRBV6-1 and TRBJ1-4; D not certain. V was trimmed by 1 base and J by 3 bases, leaving 6 bases between them. Per germline, CDR1 MNHNS and CDR2 SASEGT. The CDR3 has 14 residues. CDR3 DNA: TGTGCCAGCAGTGAAGGGAGGGCTAATGAAAAACTGTTTTTT. It encodes CASSEGRANEKLFF.

This chain uses TRBV7-8 with TRBJ2-4; D call uncertain. The CDR3 spans 14 residues. CDR1 and CDR2 from the germline V gene are SGHVS and FQNEAQ. Trimming cost V 5 bases and J 9 bases, with 17 bases left between them. DNA of the CDR3: TGTGCCAGCAGCGCTTATCTGGATGTGGGCATTCAGTACTTC. It translates to CASSAYLDVGIQYF.

The chain has TRBV3-1 (or the pseudogene TRBV3-2) and TRBJ2-4, with TRBD1 matching 10 bases. CDR1 and CDR2 (germline): LGHDT, YNNKEL (reference sequence). This CDR3 spans 15 amino acids. Unmatched junction bases numbered 11, after V lost 4 bases and J lost 11 bases. The CDR3 is CASSPAAGQGMVQYF. The CDR3 region has the DNA TGTGCCAGCAGCCCAGCAGCGGGACAGGGGATGGTTCAGTACTTC.

The chain uses TRBV4-2 and TRBJ2-5; D remains ambiguous. The germline CDR1 and CDR2 sequences are LGHNA and YNFKEQ. This CDR3 has 16 residues. Trimming removed 3 bases at V and 3 bases at J, with 17 bases between. Written as DNA, the CDR3 is TGTGCCAGCAGCCAGGCTTATGGGGTATCGGAAGAGACCCAGTACTTC. Its translation: CASSQAYGVSEETQYF.

This clone appeared a few times. The rearrangement links TRBV19 to TRBJ2-1, with TRBD1 matching 9 bases. V was pared by 3 bases and J by 7 bases, with 22 bases of the junction left unmatched. CDR1 and CDR2 (germline): LNHDA, SQIVND (reference sequence). The CDR3 spans 20 residues. The CDR3 DNA reads TGTGCCAGTAGTATTATGCGGGACAGGGAATTCCCCTTACAGGGAAATGAGCAGTTCTTC. Its translation is CASSIMRDREFPLQGNEQFF.